The present T cell receptor beta chain was sequenced within a study of T cells in Graves' hyperthyroidism and ophthalmopathy. Regarding the study as a whole: Most clonotypes expanded in the thyroid (above 0.001) were also present in blood.

This clonotype was seen more than once but under ten times. The antigen is not known. The V gene's germline CDR1 is SQVTM and CDR2 ANQGSEA. CDR3 size: 13 residues. V lost 2 bases and J 6 bases, leaving 10 bases between the germline ends. Amplified TCR beta CDR3 regions came from RNA transcripts. The study used the HTBI primer set for a first-round RT-PCR of the TCR CDR3. From the multiplex PCR reads, TCRdb called clonotypes with MiXCR, one entry per CDR3 protein. The sample has about 610,000 distinct CDR3 sequences; under 15% are singletons. Sequencing used blood. This receptor was obtained from a woman aged 35 to 49 with Graves' ophthalmopathy. The chain employs TRBV29-1 and TRBJ2-2, with a weak D call TRBD2 (5 bases). In DNA, the CDR3 is TGCAGCGTTGAATCCCAACTAGCCGGGGAGCTGTTTTTT. Its protein product is CSVESQLAGELFF.